Listed below are T cell receptor beta chains from one sample, sequenced in a study of OX40 agonist ivuxolimab in advanced cancers. Some clones are missing from TCRdb's copy, which holds only in-frame ones; the method was immunoSEQ multiplex PCR. Here the sample spans some 100,000 clones, 90% being singletons. Source: CD4+ or CD8+ T cells sorted from blood, taken in a trial of the OX40 agonist ivuxolimab. The receptors were gathered from an adult with an advanced solid tumor such as melanoma, head and neck, liver or kidney cancer. Each CDR3 is given with its conserved first and last residue. D genes are given only for firm matches. Size tells how often a clone was seen (once, few, many) or the class of an expanded clone, and some rows leave it out.

TRBJ1-1 | TRBV29-1 | . | . | TGCAGCGTTGGGATGGGGGTGAACACTGAAGCTTTCTTT | CSVGMGVNTEAFF
TRBJ2-3 | TRBV13 | TRBD2 | . | TGTGCCAGCAGCTTAAGGGCGGGAGGGCCGGCAGATACGCAGTATTTT | CASSLRAGGPADTQYF
TRBJ1-4 | TRBV5-8 | . | once | TGTGCCAGCAAGCCTCGGGGGCCAGGGGAAAAACTGTTTTTT | CASKPRGPGEKLFF
TRBJ2-7 | TRBV6-5 | TRBD2 | . | TGTGCCAGCAGTTACACTAGCGGTCCCTACGAGCAGTACTTC | CASSYTSGPYEQYF
TRBJ1-2 | TRBV18 | TRBD1 | . | TGTGCCAGCTCACCGGGACAGGGGGCGGAAGGCTACACCTTC | CASSPGQGAEGYTF
TRBJ2-5 | TRBV11-2 | TRBD1 | . | TGTGCCAGCAGCCGTGACAGGGCCGAGACCCAGTACTTC | CASSRDRAETQYF
TRBJ2-7 | TRBV27 | TRBD1 | . | TGTGCCAGCAGTTTTGGAGGGGGACAGGGCTCCTACGAGCAGTACTTC | CASSFGGGQGSYEQYF
TRBJ1-3 | TRBV5-4 | . | . | TGTGCCAGCAGCCTGGGTGGTTCTGTCGCTGGAAACACCATATATTTT | CASSLGGSVAGNTIYF
TRBJ1-5 | TRBV28 | TRBD1 | few | TGTGCCAGCAGTTCCTCCGGACAGGGAGGACAGCCCCAGCATTTT | CASSSSGQGGQPQHF
TRBJ2-1 | TRBV6-5 | TRBD2 | . | TGTGCCAGCAGTAGATCTAGCGGGAGTATATATGAGCAGTTCTTC | CASSRSSGSIYEQFF
TRBJ2-5 | TRBV18 | TRBD2 | . | TGTGCCAGCTCACTTGGGACTAGCGGGTTGGAGAAGGAGACCCAGTACTTC | CASSLGTSGLEKETQYF
TRBJ2-3 | TRBV7-2 | TRBD2 | . | TGTGCCAGCAGCCCCGGGGGGATGGGTACGCAGTATTTT | CASSPGGMGTQYF
TRBJ2-7 | TRBV5-1 | . | . | TGCGCCAGCAGCTCGGACTCCCAGATGGCCTACGAGCAGTACTTC | CASSSDSQMAYEQYF
TRBJ2-2 | TRBV28 | TRBD2 | . | TGTGCCAGCAGTCCCCCGACTAGCGGGAGTCATTCCGGGGAGCTGTTTTTT | CASSPPTSGSHSGELFF
TRBJ2-1 | TRBV19 | TRBD2 | . | TGTGCCAGTAGTCCCCGGCTGGCGGGAGCGAGGAATGAGCAGTTCTTC | CASSPRLAGARNEQFF
TRBJ1-5 | TRBV29-1 | TRBD1 | . | TGCAGCGCCCGGACAGGCCACTATCAGCCCCAGCATTTT | CSARTGHYQPQHF
TRBJ2-1 | TRBV10-3 | . | . | TGTGCCATCAGGGAGGGGTCCTACAATGAGCAGTTCTTC | CAIREGSYNEQFF
TRBJ1-5 | TRBV7-2 | . | . | TGTGCCAGCAGCTTATTAGGGGGCAATCAGCCCCAGCATTTT | CASSLLGGNQPQHF
TRBJ1-1 | TRBV10-3 | TRBD1 | . | TGTGCCATCAGTCGCACAGGGGAGAACACTGAAGCTTTCTTT | CAISRTGENTEAFF
TRBJ2-3 | TRBV6-1 | . | . | TGTGCCAGCAGTGCCCCCGACAATCCGGGTCGAAGCACAGATACGCAGTATTTT | CASSAPDNPGRSTDTQYF
TRBJ2-1 | TRBV7-2 | TRBD2 | once | TGTGCCAGCAGCTCGAGAAGCGGGAGAAGAATCTACAATGAGCAGTTCTTC | CASSSRSGRRIYNEQFF
TRBJ2-2 | TRBV5-1 | . | . | TGCGCCAGCAGCTTGGGGCCAGTGGGCACCGGGGAGCTGTTTTTT | CASSLGPVGTGELFF
TRBJ1-5 | TRBV6-1 | . | . | TGTGCCAGCAGTGAAGCTCAGATCTATAGCAATCAGCCCCAGCATTTT | CASSEAQIYSNQPQHF
TRBJ2-7 | TRBV28 | . | . | TGTGCCAGCAGTTTCAGGGGTTACGAGCAGTACTTC | CASSFRGYEQYF
TRBJ2-7 | TRBV11-3 | . | . | TGTGCCAGCAGCATACACGGGACCAACCAAGCACTAGGGCAGTACTTC | CASSIHGTNQALGQYF
TRBJ2-7 | TRBV5-6 | TRBD1 | . | TGTGCCAGCAGCTCGAGGGACAGGGGGCGTTACGAGCAGTACTTC | CASSSRDRGRYEQYF
TRBJ2-7 | TRBV2 | . | . | TGTGCCAGCAGTTCCATCGACCGGACCAAGGGGTACGAGCAGTACTTC | CASSSIDRTKGYEQYF
TRBJ2-2 | TRBV10-3 | TRBD2 | . | TGTGCCATCAGGCGGGAGGGCCAAACCGGGGAGCTGTTTTTT | CAIRREGQTGELFF
TRBJ1-4 | TRBV5-1 | . | . | TGCGCCAGCAGCTTGGACCCAGGGACTATCCGCCAAAAACTGTTTTTT | CASSLDPGTIRQKLFF
TRBJ2-7 | TRBV7-2 | . | . | TGTGCCAGCAGCTTAACCTACGAGCAGTACTTC | CASSLTYEQYF
TRBJ2-1 | TRBV29-1 | TRBD2 | once | TGCAGCGTGACTAGCGGGGTCTCCTACAATGAGCAGTTCTTC | CSVTSGVSYNEQFF
TRBJ2-3 | TRBV7-9 | . | . | TGTGCCAGCAGCTTATACAGCGGTGGCACAGATACGCAGTATTTT | CASSLYSGGTDTQYF
TRBJ2-1 | TRBV5-6 | TRBD2 | few | TGTGCCAGCAGCTTAGGACTAGCACCTAACAATGAGCAGTTCTTC | CASSLGLAPNNEQFF
TRBJ2-5 | TRBV14 | TRBD2 | many | TGTGCCAGCAGCAGACTAGCGGGACGGGAGACCCAGTACTTC | CASSRLAGRETQYF
TRBJ2-3 | TRBV7-9 | TRBD2 | . | TGTGCCAGCAGCAAGACTTTAGGAGCGGGAGGGATCGCAGATACGCAGTATTTT | CASSKTLGAGGIADTQYF
TRBJ2-3 | TRBV7-2 | . | once | TGTGCCAGCACTGAACAGGCGGGGAGCACAGATACGCAGTATTTT | CASTEQAGSTDTQYF
TRBJ2-5 | TRBV13 | TRBD1 | . | TGTGCCAGCAGCCCCCCCCGGGACAGGGAATTGGAGACCCAGTACTTC | CASSPPRDRELETQYF
TRBJ1-2 | TRBV28 | TRBD1 | once | TGTGCCAGCCAGGGGGCGTTCTATGGCTACACCTTC | CASQGAFYGYTF
TRBJ1-5 | TRBV4-2 | TRBD1 | . | TGTGCCAGCAGCCAAAACCCTGGGACAGGTGATCAGCCCCAGCATTTT | CASSQNPGTGDQPQHF
TRBJ1-1 | TRBV5-4 | . | . | TGTGCCAGCAGCTCGTCTCTACGGGGGACTGAAGCTTTCTTT | CASSSSLRGTEAFF
TRBJ2-7 | TRBV28 | . | few | TGTGCCAGCAGACCTCACAGCCTTACCTACGAGCAGTACTTC | CASRPHSLTYEQYF
TRBJ2-5 | TRBV7-9 | TRBD1 | . | TGTGCCAGCAGCTTCGGACAGGGAATGGAGACCCAGTACTTC | CASSFGQGMETQYF
TRBJ2-1 | TRBV11-2 | . | once | TGTGCCAGCAGCTTAGCCGGGAGAAGTGAGCAGTTCTTC | CASSLAGRSEQFF
TRBJ2-2 | TRBV5-4 | . | once | TGTGCCAGCAGCTTCGGGGGGCGGAACACCGGGGAGCTGTTTTTT | CASSFGGRNTGELFF
TRBJ2-7 | TRBV5-1 | . | . | TGCGCCAGCAGCTTGGCAAGGACTGCTTCCTACGAGCAGTACTTC | CASSLARTASYEQYF
TRBJ2-2 | TRBV5-6 | TRBD1 | . | TGTGCCAGCAGGGGGACAGGGACGAACACCGGGGAGCTGTTTTTT | CASRGTGTNTGELFF
TRBJ2-7 | TRBV5-6 | TRBD2 | . | TGTGCCAGCAGCTTGCCGATAACTAGCGGGCGCTCCTACGAGCAGTACTTC | CASSLPITSGRSYEQYF
TRBJ2-2 | TRBV7-2 | . | once | TGTGCCAGCAGCTTAGCAGGGGCGGGGAACACCGGGGAGCTGTTTTTT | CASSLAGAGNTGELFF
TRBJ2-1 | TRBV7-3 | TRBD2 | . | TGTGCCAGCAGCTTAATTGGCGGGAGCCTGAATGAGCAGTTCTTC | CASSLIGGSLNEQFF
TRBJ2-2 | TRBV11-2 | . | . | TGTGCCAGCAGACTGCGACAGAACACCGGGGAGCTGTTTTTT | CASRLRQNTGELFF
TRBJ2-7 | TRBV28 | TRBD2 | . | TGTGCCACTACGATGGGGGGGAGAGCCTACGAGCAGTACTTC | CATTMGGRAYEQYF